The sequence of this T cell receptor beta chain was determined in a study of OX40 agonist ivuxolimab in advanced cancers. The wider study: Three dose-escalation patients had partial responses: one with hepatocellular carcinoma and two with cutaneous melanoma.

Here immunoSEQ multiplex PCR was the method, and the copy in TCRdb shows in-frame clones only, minus some. The sample contains about 69,000 clones, approximately 92% of which appear only once. Findings of the study overall: No antigen was identified for the clonally expanded peripheral T cells. The CD4+ and CD8+ T cells in the blood had expanded clonally by week 6 at 0.1 to 3.0 mg/kg.

Of note for this clone: The antigen remains unidentified.

Trimming pared 2 bases from V and 3 bases from J, leaving 10 bases between. This CDR3 contains 14 residues. Germline lookup yields CDR1 ENHRY and CDR2 SYGVKD. The source is an adult with an advanced solid tumor such as melanoma, head and neck, liver or kidney cancer. The chain employs TRBV10-3 and TRBJ1-1; TRBD1 is a possible D gene (6 bases). The specimen comprised CD4+ or CD8+ T cells sorted from blood, sampled in a trial of the OX40 agonist ivuxolimab. Here the CDR3 reads CAISERGAYTEAFF. In DNA form, the CDR3 reads TGTGCCATCAGTGAGAGGGGGGCGTACACTGAAGCTTTCTTT.